The entry that follows covers one TCR beta chain sequence. Authors' data handling: Reference gene primer amplification in the assay estimated nucleated cell counts. Assay used: immunoSEQ multiplex PCR; TCRdb lists only in-frame clones, some missing. V, J and clone size are taken as reported in that table, and D and trimming were inferred from the DNA itself. This table holds over 100,000 clones, about four fifths found once. The data were obtained in a study of blood T cell repertoires in COVID-19. The CDR3 loop spans 17 amino acids. After removal of 0 bases from V and 0 bases from J, the junction contained 4 bases not matched to a gene. Germline V gene data show CDR1 as ENHRY and CDR2 as SYGVKD.

The sequencing input was peripheral blood. The chain is built from TRBV10-3 and TRBJ2-3; 9 nucleotides match TRBD2. The receptor comes from a woman aged 70-85 years with acute or convalescent COVID-19. CDR3 DNA: TGTGCCATCAGTGAGTCTCCTAGCGGGGTTAGCACAGATACGCAGTATTTT. Residues: CAISESPSGVSTDTQYF.